The source of this TCR beta chain is a study of PD-1 blockade in classical Hodgkin lymphoma. Overall study context: Every 2 weeks, patients got 3 mg/kg intravenous nivolumab.

Study results and caveats: Relapsed/refractory patients reportedly had the lowest baseline TCR diversity, below newly diagnosed patients, who were below healthy donors.

V lost 5 bases to trimming and J lost 0 bases, with 10 bases between them. The CDR3 spans 14 residues. The V gene's germline CDR1 is LNHNV and CDR2 YYDKDF (reference sequence). About this clone: The antigen is unknown.

Assay: immunoSEQ multiplex PCR; the TCRdb copy retains only in-frame clones and omits some. Of under 7,500 clones in the sample, about 86% were seen once. Relapse after autologous stem cell transplantation occurred in every patient, and brentuximab vedotin exposure varied. When best responses were assessed, they were complete response, partial response or progressive disease. This sequence originates from a human donor with classical Hodgkin lymphoma. This material consisted of peripheral blood mononuclear cells (PBMCs), taken before the second cycle of nivolumab. This chain connects TRBV15 to TRBJ1-1; maybe TRBD1 (6 bases). The CDR3 DNA reads as TGTGCCACCAGCTTCCGGGGGCTGAACACTGAAGCTTTCTTT. Translation: CATSFRGLNTEAFF.